A single TCR beta chain is shown here with its context. The antigen is not known. This record belongs to a study of Tregs in tolerant kidney transplant recipients. CDR1 SNHLY and CDR2 FYNNEI come from the germline V gene. V shed 7 bases and J shed 6 bases, with 17 bases lying between them. The CDR3 extends over 14 amino acids. Whole-study findings and limits: This study did not directly address biological reproducibility.

TCRdb's table, derived via immunoSEQ multiplex PCR, lists solely in-frame clones and lacks some. The table shows some 69,000 clones, with around 83% occurring only once. V usage is TRBV2 and J usage is TRBJ2-3; TRBD1 might be the D (6 bases). Sample: CD4+ T cells from blood. This sequence was found in a human donor in good health. This CDR3 reads CASTHTQGRDTQYF. CDR3 DNA: TGTGCCAGCACCCATACACAGGGAAGGGATACGCAGTATTTT.